This T cell receptor beta chain was recorded in a study of CD8+ T cells in alopecia areata. Study-wide background: Each of the treated patients was given oral tofacitinib, 5 to 10 mg twice daily, for moderate-to-severe alopecia areata.

Trimming took off 6 bases at V and 6 bases at J, with 17 bases between the two ends. Germline values: CDR1 SQVTM, CDR2 ANQGSEA. CDR3 length: 13 residues. Treatment: oral pan-JAK inhibitor, 5-10 mg twice daily. Peripheral blood and lesional scalp punch biopsies were taken from alopecia areata patients. RNA was extracted and reverse transcribed into cDNA as the sequencing template. Data came from immunoSEQ multiplex PCR; TCRdb stores just in-frame clones and leaves some out. This table holds fewer than 200,000 clones, roughly 58% found once. The clonotype was recovered from a human donor with alopecia areata. The chain combines TRBV29-1 with TRBJ1-1; D is undetermined. Sample: CD4+ T cells sorted from blood, taken at roughly week 58, from a patient treated with tofacitinib. CDR3 coding DNA: TGCAGCGTCGGAAGCCACGGCGGGGCTGAAGCTTTCTTT. The encoded protein is CSVGSHGGAEAFF. Supplemented by reference TRBV29-1 and TRBJ1-1, the full variable domain reads SAVISQKPSRDICQRGTSLTIQCQVDSQVTMMFWYRQQPGQSLTLIATANQGSEATYESGFVIDKFPISRPNLTFSTLTVSNMSPEDSSIYLCSVGSHGGAEAFFGQGTRLTVV.